Listed below are T cell receptor beta chains from one sample, sequenced in a study of molecular identifiers for immune sequencing clone quantification. TCRdb re-derived calls from the PCR reads in MiXCR, one entry per CDR3 protein. The sample contains approximately 100,000 distinct CDR3 sequences, roughly 38% of which appear only once. The sequenced sample consisted of naive CD8+ T cells from blood, with Jurkat cell RNA spiked in. These receptors were obtained from a human donor in good health. Some libraries in this study had Jurkat cell RNA spiked in. The CDR3 runs from the conserved cysteine through the conserved F or W. D genes are given only for firm matches. Clone size is not always given. Where it is, it says once, few, many or a class for expanded clones.

TRBJ2-1,many,TRBD2,TRBV7-8,TGTGCCAGCGGGACTAGCGGGAGAGATGAGCAGTTCTTC,CASGTSGRDEQFF
TRBJ2-1,NA,NA,TRBV11-3,TGTGCCAGCAGCTTAGGGGAATACAATGAGCAGTTCTTC,CASSLGEYNEQFF
TRBJ2-7,few,NA,TRBV28,TGTGCCAGCAGTTTGGACAGAGTCTACGAGCAGTACTTC,CASSLDRVYEQYF
TRBJ2-5,NA,TRBD1,TRBV11-2,TGTGCCAGCAGCGTCACAGGGGGCGCGGGGCAAGAGACCCAGTACTTC,CASSVTGGAGQETQYF
TRBJ1-1,NA,NA,TRBV5-6,TGTGCCAGCAGCGAGCTTAACAGGGCGTTTGCTGAAGCTTTCTTT,CASSELNRAFAEAFF
TRBJ2-7,many,NA,TRBV28,TGTGCCAGCCTGGGAGAGCTCGATAGCTCCTACGAGCAGTACTTC,CASLGELDSSYEQYF
TRBJ1-4,few,NA,TRBV13,TGTGCCAGCAGCTTGGGAATTCTAACTAATGAAAAACTGTTTTTT,CASSLGILTNEKLFF
TRBJ1-1,few,NA,TRBV27,TGTGCCAGCAGTTTCGGGGGGTACACTGAAGCTTTCTTT,CASSFGGYTEAFF
TRBJ2-7,many,NA,TRBV27,TGTGCCAGCAGTTTTAATAGGGATCGGGGCGGGGAGCAGTACTTC,CASSFNRDRGGEQYF
TRBJ2-7,NA,NA,TRBV4-1,TGCGACAGCAGCGACACCATCGCCTACGAGCAGTACTTC,CDSSDTIAYEQYF
TRBJ2-7,few,NA,TRBV4-2,TGTGCCAGCAGCCAAGGGGACATATCCCCCGACGAGCAGTACTTC,CASSQGDISPDEQYF
TRBJ2-3,few,NA,TRBV27,TGTGCCAGCAGGCGGGTCGTCACAGATACGCAGTATTTT,CASRRVVTDTQYF
TRBJ2-3,NA,NA,TRBV7-9,TGTGCCAGCAGGTCCCAAGTTGGGAGAACAGATACGCAGTATTTT,CASRSQVGRTDTQYF
TRBJ1-5,many,NA,TRBV7-9,TGTGCCAGCAGCCGGGGATTGGCGCCCCAGCATTTT,CASSRGLAPQHF
TRBJ2-7,few,NA,TRBV7-9,TGTGCCAGCAGCTTAGCTTCCCTGAGCACCTACGAGCAGTACTTC,CASSLASLSTYEQYF
TRBJ2-5,NA,NA,TRBV3-1,TGTGCCAGCAGCCAAGAAATAGGCTCACTACAAGAGACCCAGTACTTC,CASSQEIGSLQETQYF
TRBJ2-1,few,TRBD2,TRBV7-9,TGTGCCAGCAGCTTAGGCTTACTAGCGGTCTATGAGCAGTTCTTC,CASSLGLLAVYEQFF
TRBJ2-7,NA,NA,TRBV20-1,TGCAGTGCCGGCTGGCAGGGGCCCTACGAGCAGAACTTC,CSAGWQGPYEQNF
TRBJ2-7,few,NA,TRBV28,TGTGCCAGCAGTTTTTTCGGCTCGGACTGGATCTCCTACGAGCAGTACTTC,CASSFFGSDWISYEQYF
TRBJ2-2,few,NA,TRBV28,TGTGCCAGCAGTCCCAAGTTCGGGACGGAGAACACCGGGGAGCTGTTTTTT,CASSPKFGTENTGELFF
TRBJ1-4,NA,NA,TRBV7-9,TGTGCCAGCAGCCAGTCCGGGACGGATGAAAAACTGTTTTTT,CASSQSGTDEKLFF
TRBJ2-7,many,TRBD1,TRBV28,TGTGCCAGCAGTCTTTGGATCCGACAGGGGGCGTACGAGCAGTACTTC,CASSLWIRQGAYEQYF
TRBJ2-1,NA,TRBD1,TRBV3-1,TGTGCCAGCAGCCAAGGACAGGGCGTGGACAATGAGCAGTTCTTC,CASSQGQGVDNEQFF
TRBJ1-1,many,NA,TRBV28,TGTGCCAGCAGTTGGGACCTCCCGGGGGCTTTCTTT,CASSWDLPGAFF
TRBJ2-1,NA,NA,TRBV9,TGTGCCAGCAGCGTAGCGTCAACTAGACCACACAGCTCCTACAATGCGCAGTTCTTC,CASSVASTRPHSSYNAQFF
TRBJ1-1,few,TRBD1,TRBV9,TGTGCCAGCAGCGACGGGGACAGGGAGTTGAACACTGAAGCTTTCTTT,CASSDGDRELNTEAFF
TRBJ2-2,NA,TRBD2,TRBV6-6,TGTGCCAGCAGCTTCCTTAGCGGGAACGGGGAGCTGTTTTTT,CASSFLSGNGELFF
TRBJ2-7,many,NA,TRBV9,TGTGCCAGCAGCCCCCCAGAAGCCGGCGAGCAGTACTTC,CASSPPEAGEQYF
TRBJ2-2,NA,NA,TRBV9,TGTGCCAGCTGCGTTTCACAGAGGGCTCCCGGGGAGCTGTTTTTT,CASCVSQRAPGELFF
TRBJ1-2,many,NA,TRBV28,TGTGCCAGCAGTTTAATGCCGGAGGGCTACACCTTC,CASSLMPEGYTF
TRBJ2-1,many,NA,TRBV7-8,TGTGCCAGCAGCACAACCGTCCTGGCCCACTACAATGAGCAGTTCTTC,CASSTTVLAHYNEQFF
TRBJ2-7,many,NA,TRBV29-1,TGCAGCGTTGTCGGGGGGCGACGGGACGAGCAGTACTTC,CSVVGGRRDEQYF
TRBJ2-7,NA,NA,TRBV14,TGTGCCAGCAGCAGTTTTAGCGCGCGCTCCTACGTGCAGTACTTC,CASSSFSARSYVQYF
TRBJ2-1,NA,NA,TRBV27,TGTGCCAGCAGTTCGGTTGTAGCAGGCGGCACTGAGCAGTTCTTC,CASSSVVAGGTEQFF
TRBJ2-2,NA,NA,TRBV7-7,TGTGCCAGCAGCTTAGCGAGAGTAGCAGTGAACACCGGGGAGCTGTTTTTT,CASSLARVAVNTGELFF
TRBJ1-1,many,NA,TRBV6-2/TRBV6-3,TGTGCCAGCATCCCCGGACAGCGGAACACTGAAGCTTTCTTT,CASIPGQRNTEAFF